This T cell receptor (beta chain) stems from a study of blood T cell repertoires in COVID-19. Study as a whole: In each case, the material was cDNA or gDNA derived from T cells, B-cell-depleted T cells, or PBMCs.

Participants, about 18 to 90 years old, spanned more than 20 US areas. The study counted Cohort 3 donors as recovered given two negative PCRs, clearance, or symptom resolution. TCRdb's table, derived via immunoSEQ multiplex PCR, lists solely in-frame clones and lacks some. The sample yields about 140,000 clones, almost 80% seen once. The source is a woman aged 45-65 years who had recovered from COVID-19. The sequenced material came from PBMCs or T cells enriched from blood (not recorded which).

The CDR3 DNA follows: TGCGCCAGCAGTCAGCCAGGGGACAGGGGATTTAATGAGCAGTTCTTC. Its translation is CASSQPGDRGFNEQFF. The chain joins TRBV23-1 to TRBJ2-1; 10 bases map to TRBD1. TRBV23-1 falls under the ORF class, with uncertain function. J gave up 7 bases and V 3 bases, and 9 bases lay outside the gene matches. The CDR3 is 16 amino acids.